Presented here are 19 T cell receptor beta chains from one specimen sequenced in a study of control samples from healthy donors and cancer patients (dated by TCRdb to 2018 to 2021). To prepare the library, the immunoSEQ multiplex PCR assay was applied. TCRdb took this table from immuneACCESS and kept in-frame rearrangements with V and J called. Such tables lack part of the clones; where checked against another copy, unresolved V genes explain under half of the gap, and the rest is unexplained. For this sample the table gives about 160,000 clones, of which less than 95% were detected only once. The top ten hold less than 15% of the sample. The material sequenced was PBMCs. All receptors come from a man in his 60s with colorectal cancer.

The chain uses TRBV12-3 or TRBV12-4 and TRBJ2-1; D gene uncertain. Trimming cost V 1 base and J 5 bases, with 6 bases left between them. The CDR3 totals 13 residues. CDR3 nucleotides: TGTGCCAGCAGTTTAGTGAGGCACAATGAGCAGTTCTTC. Its translation: CASSLVRHNEQFF.

This sequence joins TRBV27 and TRBJ1-2; weak D call: TRBD1 (6 bases). Trimming took off 6 bases at V and 5 bases at J, with 16 bases between the two ends. Germline V gene sequence: CDR1 MNHEY, CDR2 SMNVEV (reference sequence). The CDR3 runs 14 residues. CDR3 sequence: CASSPTDSEYGYTF. The CDR3 coding sequence is TGTGCCAGCAGCCCTACGGACAGCGAATATGGCTACACCTTC.

The chain combines TRBV30 with TRBJ1-1; a possible D gene is TRBD1 (5 bases). Trimming shortened V by 4 bases and J by 11 bases, and 17 bases separated the two germline ends. This CDR3 contains 12 residues. Germline values: CDR1 GTSNPN, CDR2 SVGIG (reference sequence). The CDR3 nucleotides read TGTGCCTGGACCTCGGGGGGTTACGGCGCTTTCTTT. Its translation: CAWTSGGYGAFF.

The chain recombines TRBV4-1 with TRBJ2-4; the D gene is possibly TRBD2 (7 bases). The CDR3 covers 15 residues. V was clipped by 0 bases and J by 7 bases, with 13 bases between them. CDR1 is MGHRA and CDR2 is YSYEKL in the germline V gene. The CDR3 loop reads CASSQDGGLGNIQYF. The CDR3 region has the DNA TGCGCCAGCAGCCAAGACGGGGGGCTGGGGAACATTCAGTACTTC.

This chain's CDR3 is CASSLVGGTNEKLFF. The DNA of the CDR3 is TGTGCCAGCAGCTTGGTAGGGGGAACTAATGAAAAACTGTTTTTT. V is TRBV5-6 and J is TRBJ1-4; D possibly corresponds to TRBD1 (6 bases). The CDR3 extends over 15 amino acids. Between the trimmed V and J ends, which lost 0 bases and 1 base, there was a span of 7 bases. Germline values: CDR1 SGHDT, CDR2 YYEEEE.

Regarding this clone: The sample has other DNA sequences that encode this CDR3 too. The chain carries TRBV3-1 (or the pseudogene TRBV3-2) and TRBJ1-1; D is ambiguous. CDR1 LGHDT and CDR2 YNNKEL come from the germline V gene (reference sequence). V lost 1 base, J lost 1 base, and 4 bases lay in between. The CDR3 length is 13 residues. The CDR3 region has the DNA TGTGCCAGCAGCCAAGCCGGGAACACTGAAGCTTTCTTT. This codes for CASSQAGNTEAFF.

The chain links TRBV20-1 to TRBJ2-5; D possibly corresponds to TRBD2 (6 bases). Germline V gives CDR1 DFQATT, CDR2 SNEGSKA (reference sequence). The CDR3 has 14 amino acids. Deletions cut 3 bases from V and 5 bases from J, with 16 bases between. DNA of the CDR3: TGCAGTGCTAGTTCGGGGACTTCGACCGAGACCCAGTACTTC. Translating it yields CSASSGTSTETQYF.

This chain connects TRBV6-6 to TRBJ2-3, with TRBD2 identical over 7 bases. Germline V gene sequence: CDR1 MNHNY, CDR2 SVGAGI (reference sequence). The CDR3 has 14 amino acids. Germline trimming cut 6 bases from V and 2 bases from J; bases unmatched to any gene: 5. Written as DNA, the CDR3 is TGTGCCAGCAGCCAGCGGGGATACACAGATACGCAGTATTTT. Its translation: CASSQRGYTDTQYF.

The chain carries TRBV19 and TRBJ1-1; 9 nucleotides agree with TRBD1. In germline, CDR1 is LNHDA, CDR2 SQIVND (reference sequence). This CDR3 comprises 15 residues. V shed 6 bases, J shed 1 base, and the junction held 6 bases outside the gene matches. The CDR3 DNA is TGTGCCAGTAGCGGACAGGGGCTTCCGAACACTGAAGCTTTCTTT. It yields the protein CASSGQGLPNTEAFF.

The J gene is TRBJ2-7, the V gene TRBV5-1, with 9 nucleotides matching TRBD1. J gave up 7 bases and V 1 base, and 6 bases lay outside the gene matches. CDR3 length: 14 amino acids. CDR1 is SGHRS, CDR2 YFSETQ, per germline. CDR3 amino acids: CASSLIGTGPEQYF. DNA of the CDR3: TGCGCCAGCAGCTTGATCGGGACAGGGCCTGAGCAGTACTTC.

The chain has TRBV5-1 and TRBJ2-1; 13 bases agree with TRBD2. This CDR3 is built from 15 residues. Germline V gives CDR1 SGHRS, CDR2 YFSETQ. J lost 10 bases, V lost 0 bases, and 4 bases had no gene match. CDR3 in DNA: TGCGCCAGCAGCTTGGCCGGGACTAGCGGGACCGAGCAGTTCTTC. Translated, it gives CASSLAGTSGTEQFF.

The V call is TRBV5-1, the J call TRBJ2-3; D is perhaps TRBD1 (6 bases). Looked up from germline, CDR1 is SGHRS and CDR2 is YFSETQ. The CDR3 runs 14 residues. The ends were cut back, 3 bases at V and 3 bases at J, with 11 bases in the middle. This CDR3 reads CASSSRRGTDTQYF. The CDR3 bases are TGCGCCAGCAGCTCACGCAGGGGTACAGATACGCAGTATTTT.

V and J are TRBV11-2 and TRBJ2-5; 9 nucleotides agree with TRBD1. V trimming: 7 bases; J trimming: 1 base; junction bases outside the gene matches: 4. CDR3 length equals 14 residues. Germline V gives CDR1 SGHAT, CDR2 FQNNGV. The CDR3 sequence is CASTRQGGQETQYF. The CDR3 nucleotides read TGTGCCAGCACCCGACAGGGGGGCCAAGAGACCCAGTACTTC.

The table lists this clone with a count of one. The chain uses TRBV4-2 and TRBJ1-2; possible D gene TRBD1, 6 bases. Per germline, CDR1 LGHNA and CDR2 YNFKEQ. CDR3 size: 17 residues. With 1 base removed from V and 0 bases from J, the gap between germline ends came to 15 bases. As DNA, the CDR3 is TGTGCCAGCAGCCAAGTAAGCCCGGGGGGCACTAACTATGGCTACACCTTC. Its protein is CASSQVSPGGTNYGYTF.

The gene calls are TRBV30 and TRBJ1-5; TRBD1 matches at 7 bases. Germline loops: CDR1 GTSNPN, CDR2 SVGIG (reference sequence). The CDR3 totals 15 residues. Losses at the gene ends were 0 bases for V and 5 bases for J; bases not matched to a gene: 7. Here the CDR3 DNA reads TGTGCCTGGAGTGTACGGGACAGTAAATATCAGCCCCAGCATTTT. Translated, it gives CAWSVRDSKYQPQHF.

The chain couples TRBV25-1 to TRBJ1-1, with D unclear. The germline V gene encodes CDR1 MGHDK and CDR2 SYGVNS. The CDR3 length is 13 residues. V was trimmed by 7 bases and J by 3 bases, leaving 12 bases between them. The CDR3 DNA reads TGTGCCAGCAACACGGAGACCTACACTGAAGCTTTCTTT. Encoded protein: CASNTETYTEAFF.

V is TRBV5-1 and J is TRBJ2-3; 8 positions match TRBD2. CDR3 length: 15 residues. Germline loops: CDR1 SGHRS, CDR2 YFSETQ. The junction had 9 bases not matched to a gene; V was cut back by 4 bases and J by 5 bases. The chain's CDR3 is CASSVLGGARDTQYF. CDR3 DNA: TGCGCCAGCAGCGTCCTCGGGGGGGCCAGAGATACGCAGTATTTT.

The chain links TRBV12-3 or TRBV12-4 to TRBJ1-2; possible D gene TRBD1, 6 bases. This CDR3 has 13 amino acids. V lost 5 bases and J lost 6, with 13 bases in between. CDR3 in amino acids: CASSTTGRNGYTF. The DNA for the CDR3 is TGTGCCAGCAGTACTACAGGGAGGAATGGCTACACCTTC.

This clone was found once. This sequence joins TRBV9 and TRBJ1-2; TRBD1 aligns across 7 bases. CDR1 SGDLS and CDR2 YYNGEE come from the germline V gene. The trim removed 0 bases at V and 2 bases at J, leaving 7 bases unmatched. The CDR3 length is 16 residues. The CDR3 protein is CASSVGGRGLNYGYTF. The CDR3 nucleotides read TGTGCCAGCAGCGTAGGAGGCAGGGGGTTAAACTATGGCTACACCTTC.